The clone carrying this T cell receptor (beta chain) was observed a few times. What it binds is not known. RNA transcripts served as the template for amplifying TCR beta CDR3 regions. The primer set for the first-round RT-PCR of the TCR CDR3 was HTBI. TCRdb re-analysed the multiplex PCR reads in MiXCR, keeping a single row per CDR3 protein. The sample has 550,000 to 650,000 distinct CDR3 sequences, around 15% seen once. This record comes from a study of T cells in Graves' hyperthyroidism and ophthalmopathy. Across the study: Staff took peripheral blood when the initial diagnosis was made, before any treatment began.

Study-wide results and limits: Median prediction lead before ophthalmopathy onset was about 6.7 months with the model.

This TCR was recovered from a woman aged 40 to 50 with Graves' hyperthyroidism. The sequenced material came from blood.

This CDR3 is CASSFGLAGGEQFF. The CDR3 DNA reads TGTGCCAGCAGCTTCGGACTAGCGGGCGGTGAGCAGTTCTTC. The chain carries TRBV7-9 and TRBJ2-1, with 11 bases that match TRBD2. Germline CDR1 is SEHNR and CDR2 is FQNEAQ (reference sequence). V was pared by 3 bases and J by 9 bases, with 4 bases of the junction left unmatched. The CDR3 extends over 14 amino acids. Full variable domain (outside the CDR3, taken from reference TRBV7-9 and TRBJ2-1): DTGVSQNPRHKITKRGQNVTFRCDPISEHNRLYWYRQTLGQGPEFLTYFQNEAQLEKSRLLSDRFSAERPKGSFSTLEIQRTEQGDSAMYLCASSFGLAGGEQFFGPGTRLTVL.